This T cell receptor beta chain is from a study of T cells in Graves' hyperthyroidism and ophthalmopathy. V was cut by 2 bases and J by 3 bases, with 10 bases left in between. Germline-derived CDR1 and CDR2 are SEHNR and FQNEAQ (reference sequence). The CDR3 sequence is 14 residues long. There were TCR beta CDR3 regions amplified from RNA transcripts. RT-PCR in the first round (using the HTBI primer set) targeted the TCR CDR3. TCRdb re-analysed the multiplex PCR reads in MiXCR, keeping a single row per CDR3 protein. In the table there are hundreds of thousands of distinct CDR3 sequences, 20% of which are singletons. Ophthalmopathy cases scored 3 or more on the Clinical Activity Score and 4 or more on NOSPECS grade, with duration below 3 months. Clinical symptoms, serum thyroxine and TRAb, thyroid ultrasound and orbital computed tomography together formed the diagnostic basis. Findings and limits, study-wide: Using 13 V-J features, a model discriminated ophthalmopathy from stable hyperthyroidism. Peripheral blood also featured most of the thyroid clonotypes expanded above 0.001.

This clonotype came up a few times. Its antigen remains unidentified. V gene TRBV7-9 combines with J gene TRBJ1-1, with D unresolved. Sequenced sample: blood. The TCR originated in a man aged 35-49 years with Graves' ophthalmopathy. The CDR3 protein is CASSLIIGHTEAFF. The DNA for the CDR3 is TGTGCCAGCAGCTTAATTATAGGTCACACTGAAGCTTTCTTT.